The T cell receptor (beta chain) described here comes from a study of beta chain features in type 1 diabetes. Per donor, one heparinised blood draw averaged roughly 110 mL. Researchers reported sorting CD4+ naive, central memory, regulatory and stem cell-like memory cells via CD45RO/CCR7/CD25/CD127/CD95/CD27. V dropped 0 bases and J dropped 2 bases, with 9 bases sitting between them. CDR3 length: 15 amino acids. The germline V gene has CDR1 SGHDT and CDR2 YYEEEE. cDNA synthesis used the whole RNA isolate, giving expressed TCRB sequences. TCRdb's copy holds only in-frame clones and misses some; the assay was immunoSEQ multiplex PCR. The data hold 130,000 to 150,000 clones, with 9% to 9.5% observed a single time.

The receptor's source is a man younger than 30 in good health. The rearrangement joins TRBV5-6 to TRBJ2-1; D is uncertain. Sequencing was carried out using central memory CD4+ T cells from blood. CDR3 DNA sequence: TGTGCCAGCAGCTTGGGGCGGTCTACCTACAATGAGCAGTTCTTC. Its translation: CASSLGRSTYNEQFF.